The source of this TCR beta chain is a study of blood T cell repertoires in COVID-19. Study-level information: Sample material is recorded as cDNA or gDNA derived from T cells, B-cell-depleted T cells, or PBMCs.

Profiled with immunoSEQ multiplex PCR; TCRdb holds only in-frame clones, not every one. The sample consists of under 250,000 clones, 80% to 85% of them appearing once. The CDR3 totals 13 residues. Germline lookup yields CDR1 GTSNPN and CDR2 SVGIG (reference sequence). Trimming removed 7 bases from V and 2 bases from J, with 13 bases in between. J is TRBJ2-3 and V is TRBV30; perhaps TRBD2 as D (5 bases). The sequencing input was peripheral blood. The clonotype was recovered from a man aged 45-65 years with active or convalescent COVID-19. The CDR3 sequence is CASAGLLTDTQYF. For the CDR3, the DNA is TGTGCCTCTGCGGGCCTCCTCACAGATACGCAGTATTTT.